This TCR beta chain was recovered during a study of shared clonotypes between healthy human individuals. Overall study results and limits: Naive CD4 clonotypes were shared across a handful of donors at roughly 5.5%. The four-donor shared clonotypes exceeded non-shared clonotypes in generation probability, with non-shared ones scoring lower.

Healthy HIV-negative adults without recent acute infections or vaccinations served as donors. A note on this clone: Its antigen is undetermined.

J lost 7 bases, V lost 6 bases, and 14 bases had no gene match. CDR1 is SEHNR, CDR2 FQNEAQ, per germline (reference sequence). CDR3 size: 16 residues. Clones were sequenced by immunoSEQ multiplex PCR, and TCRdb holds only the in-frame ones, with some missing. Of approximately 2.1 million clones listed, about 92% are singletons. The V and J genes are TRBV7-9 and TRBJ1-2; 10 bases align to TRBD1. The origin of this receptor is a man aged 18 to 30 in good health. Some clones in this sample may be carry-over from other donors' samples. Material for sequencing was naive CD4+ T cells from PBMCs. The subset: CD45RA+ positively selected. CDR3 bases: TGTGCCAGCAGGCTAGGCCGGGACAGGGGTGCTTCTGGCTACACCTTC. Protein: CASRLGRDRGASGYTF.